Given below is one T cell receptor (beta chain) in context. No antigen is known for it. Base qualities are not recorded, but no much larger clone differs from it by a single base. Libraries were constructed by RACE. The data were produced on a NextSeq 500. During library preparation, unique molecular identifiers were attached to individual cDNA molecules so that TCRs could be counted quantitatively and reproducibly. From each blood RNA sample, both TCR alpha and TCR beta chains were sequenced. The authors' pipeline ran thus. The median number of TCRs per sample was over 95,000, ranging from about 23,224 to 690,600. The Decombinator software suite was used to annotate the V, J and CDR3 of the TCR reads. To make PS versus PT1 abundance plots, every sample was subsampled to the same number of TCRs (28,000). TCRs were defined as expanded if absent before sensitization and observed at least eight times at the 2-week time point. TCRdb reran the public reads through fastp at Q25 and MiXCR, keeping productive beta chains. Entries are consolidated by CDR3 protein sequence, retaining the most common genes and DNA. None of the V and J calls come from the authors' own analysis; TCRdb made them. The sample yields approximately 91,000 distinct CDR3 sequences; approximately 10% were counted once. Clones ranked in the top ten supply 1.5% to 2% of the sample.

This specimen comes from a study of human T cells and chemical hapten exposure (dated by TCRdb to the early 2020s). About the investigation overall: For sensitization, 2% DPC in acetone was applied to a 2 cm by 2 cm area of upper inner arm skin. Patients additionally received weekly therapeutic DPC doses to the scalp throughout the approximately 25-week study period. Patient blood was sampled pre-sensitization (week 0) and at 2, 6 and about 24 weeks after DPC sensitization. About 29 alopecia patients gave blood for TCR sequencing at one to four time points (pre-sensitization, 2, 6 and 24 weeks). Libraries were combined into a pool for sequencing, and differences in TCR yield between samples came mainly from small differences in library volumes within the pool. The mostly female patient cohort included alopecia areata with under or over 50% scalp involvement, alopecia totalis and alopecia universalis. Patch tests used Finn chambers with 0.01% DPC on the upper back, scored after 6 days by International Contact Dermatitis Research Group standards. In alopecia patients, the study followed how the peripheral blood TCR repertoire changed in vivo over primary and secondary sensitization to diphenylcyclopropenone (DPC), a hapten. Study-wide conclusions, independent of this receptor: After repeated subsampling, the strength of the expansion versus patch-test correlation and the threshold at which it became significant changed. All patients had alopecia, a presumed autoimmune disease, so their immune response might differ from that of healthy individuals. No change with DPC sensitization was found in the number of TCRs above 1 in 1000 frequency, and no evidence of global repertoire structure alterations was found. Compared with pre-sensitization or healthy control sets, expanded TCRs formed significantly more large CDR3 similarity clusters, which is consistent with antigen-driven responses. Patch test score correlated positively with the number of PT1 expanded TCRs, reaching significance at thresholds 8, 16 and 32 but not at 4.

The sample's time point, from its label and the paper: patch test 2, 6 weeks after DPC sensitization. Explained via the paper, the treatment or condition label denotes: therapeutic diphenylcyclopropenone sensitization with weekly scalp DPC. Blood at each patch-test visit was drawn before the patch test was applied. Patients were considered eligible if aged 18 to 70, diagnosed with alopecia and deemed suitable for DPC therapy, and patients were excluded if pregnant. Total RNA was extracted from unfractionated whole blood collected in Tempus Blood RNA tubes. Its CDR3 holds 13 amino acids, cysteine through phenylalanine. Only the CDR3 region is kept as DNA, spanning 39 bases read in frame from base 1. V and J are truncated by 4 bases and 3 bases respectively, leaving an intervening sequence of 10 bases. The germline V gene provides CDR1 MNHEY and CDR2 SVGAGI.

This clonotype originated in a man between 18 and 35 years old with alopecia areata. Some clones in this sample may be carry-over from other donors' samples. The material was whole blood, obtained in connection with sensitization to the hapten diphenylcyclopropenone (DPC). Recombination joined TRBV6-5 with TRBJ2-7; no D gene call is confident. The CDR3 here reads CASSSAGIYEQYF. The nucleotide sequence reads TGTGCCAGCAGTTCTGCCGGCATCTACGAGCAGTACTTC.